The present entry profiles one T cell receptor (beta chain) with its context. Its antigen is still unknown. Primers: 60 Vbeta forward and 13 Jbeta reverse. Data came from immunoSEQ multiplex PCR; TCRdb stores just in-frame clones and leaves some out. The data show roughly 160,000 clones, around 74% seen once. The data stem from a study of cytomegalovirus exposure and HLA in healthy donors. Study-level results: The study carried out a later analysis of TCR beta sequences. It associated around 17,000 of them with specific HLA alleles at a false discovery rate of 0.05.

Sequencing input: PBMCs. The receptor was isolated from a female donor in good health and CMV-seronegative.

The chain's CDR3 is CASRYDRDGQPQHF. CDR3 nucleotides: TGTGCCAGCAGATACGACAGGGACGGGCAGCCCCAGCATTTT. The J gene is TRBJ1-5, the V gene TRBV6-5; 7 nucleotides line up with TRBD1. The J segment lost 7 bases and the V segment lost 6 bases, leaving 9 bases of the junction unmatched. Germline CDR1 reads MNHEY; CDR2 reads SVGAGI. This CDR3 has 14 residues.